This TCR beta chain is drawn from a study of PD-L1 blockade in urothelial cancer (dated by TCRdb to 2016 to 2017). Turning to the overall study: Therapy was started at some point between 2014 and 2016 for all patients, and atezolizumab 1,200 mg was administered intravenously every 3 weeks. The study, an exploratory multi-omic analysis, examined somatic, immune and clinical correlates of response to PD-L1 blockade with atezolizumab in urothelial cancer. Around 30 patients had pretreatment blood TCR-seq, some 25 had at least one posttreatment blood collection, and some 25 had tumor TCR-seq. TCR sequencing covered pretreatment tumor samples and matched, serially collected peripheral blood taken before and after atezolizumab treatment. An ECOG performance status of 0 or 1 was recorded for the patients, and 0 to 3 prior chemotherapy regimens had been received by the patients. Whole exome sequencing and RNA sequencing of pretreatment tumors were performed alongside TCR sequencing in the same patients. Durable clinical benefit was achieved by nine patients and was not achieved by 20 patients. Blood samples yielded a median of about 150,000 T cells and around 80,000 unique TCRs, with median clonality approximately 0.08. About 90% of the roughly 29 patients were identified as males with urothelial cancer of bladder origin, and a prior smoking history was reported by 18 of 29 patients. Blood samples were analyzed 3 weeks after the start of treatment (second dose) and 6 weeks after the start of treatment. Durable clinical benefit meant progression-free survival longer than 6 months, and TCR features were also tested against progression-free and overall survival. The paper's findings and limits, for the study overall: At 3 weeks after the start of treatment, tumor-associated TCR clones in peripheral blood had expanded more in patients with durable benefit (n of about 21, p = 0.022). A pretreatment peripheral blood TCR clonality below the median was linked to improved progression-free and overall survival. Because of the small sample size (n = 29) and the many exploratory analyses performed, the results are intended to be regarded as hypothesis-generating.

To estimate absolute template abundance from read counts, synthetic TCR analog templates were spiked into each PCR. The immunoSEQ assay used bias-controlled V and J gene primers to amplify TCRbeta CDR3 regions from genomic DNA. Sequencing of rearranged TCRbeta segments was performed at approximately 20X coverage. Per the authors' processing: Clustering was used to correct sequencing errors, and CDR3s were annotated against IMGT so that V, D and J genes could be assigned. Only productive TCRbeta rearrangements were used in downstream analyses, excluding out-of-frame or stop-codon sequences. Clonality was calculated as one minus the Shannon entropy normalized by the log of the number of unique productive sequences. Clones differing between time points or between blood and tumor were identified using Fisher's exact test with Benjamini-Hochberg correction, with an adjusted p below 0.01 applied as the threshold. TCRdb re-hosts the immuneACCESS table, in-frame sequences only. Its copies lack some clones; in the studies checked, an unresolved V gene accounts for under half of them, and the cause for the rest is not known. V and J calls and clone size are those listed in that table; D and trimming were worked out from the DNA. Here the sample has roughly 120,000 clones; around nine tenths occur a single time. The ten top clones hold around 1.7% of the sample.

The time point label corresponds to: peripheral blood 6 weeks after treatment start. A cohort of roughly 30 patients with locally advanced or metastatic urothelial carcinoma, treated at Memorial Sloan Kettering on a trial protocol, was included. Peripheral blood mononuclear cells were collected pretreatment and during treatment, at between 1 and 8 total time points per patient. The Qiagen DNeasy Blood extraction kit was used to purify genomic DNA from total PBMCs and tumor samples. PBMCs were collected pretreatment and during treatment, and were isolated and stored as previously described. Points on this clone: The clone's antigen remains unknown. No base quality values were provided; no much bigger clone lies one nucleotide off.

CDR1 and CDR2 are drawn from the germline V gene: MNHNS, SASEGT. V gives up 3 bases and J gives up 4 bases, and the segment between their germline ends measures 12 bases. There are 14 amino acids in the CDR3, from cysteine to phenylalanine inclusive. The CDR3 DNA has 42 bases and is translated from base 1. The sequences come from PBMCs, collected around atezolizumab (anti-PD-L1) treatment. This chain joins TRBV6-1 to TRBJ1-1, with a tentative D gene TRBD1 over 5 matching bases. This TCR derives from a man aged 60 to 75 with urothelial cancer. CDR3 sequence: CASSDSGALTEAFF. The nucleotides are TGTGCCAGCAGTGACTCTGGGGCCCTCACTGAAGCTTTCTTT.